One sample yielded the 16 T cell receptor beta chains listed below, sequenced in a study of blood T cell repertoires in COVID-19. Sequencing was performed with immunoSEQ multiplex PCR; in TCRdb, only in-frame clones are kept and a portion is missing. The sample includes tens of thousands of clones, 79% of them seen just once. Source material: peripheral blood. These receptors all come from a woman of 80 years or more with active or convalescent COVID-19.

This chain links TRBV28 with TRBJ1-3; possibly TRBD1 for D (6 bases). CDR1 is MDHEN and CDR2 is SYDVKM in the germline V gene. V shed 6 bases and J shed 7 bases, with 16 bases lying between them. This CDR3 region has 14 residues. CDR3 in amino acids: CASSSGDPRNTIYF. CDR3 nucleotides: TGTGCCAGCAGCTCAGGGGACCCGAGGAACACCATATATTTT.

The V and J genes are TRBV5-1 and TRBJ2-1, with a possible D match to TRBD1 (6 bases). Germline V gene sequence: CDR1 SGHRS, CDR2 YFSETQ. The V and J ends lost 1 base and 8 bases respectively, with 10 bases between them. CDR3 length: 13 residues. The CDR3 spells CASSLRGGYEQFF. For the CDR3, the DNA is TGCGCCAGCAGCTTGCGAGGGGGTTATGAGCAGTTCTTC.

There are a few counts of this clone. V gene TRBV4-3 combines with J gene TRBJ1-1; 7 nucleotides align to TRBD1. CDR1 is LGHNA and CDR2 is YSLEER in the germline V gene. Unmatched junction bases numbered 11, after V lost 0 bases and J lost 1 base. The CDR3 sequence is 18 residues long. The CDR3 DNA reads TGCGCCAGCAGCCAAGATTTTCGGGACAGCTTCTCGAACACTGAAGCTTTCTTT. Translated, it gives CASSQDFRDSFSNTEAFF.

This chain uses TRBV4-1 with TRBJ1-5; D is possibly TRBD1 (6 bases). The V end lost 2 bases, the J end lost 0 bases, and 11 bases lay between the germline ends. Germline CDR1 and CDR2: MGHRA and YSYEKL. This CDR3 has 16 residues. The DNA of the CDR3 is TGCGCCAGCAGCCAACGACAGGTACTTAGCAATCAGCCCCAGCATTTT. Translated: CASSQRQVLSNQPQHF.

For the CDR3, the DNA is TGTGCCAGCTCAACGAGACAGGGGGAGGGGAACATTCAGTACTTC. This codes for CASSTRQGEGNIQYF. V and J are TRBV18 and TRBJ2-4, with 9 bases matching TRBD1. V lost 5 bases to trimming and J lost 7 bases; unmatched junction nucleotides: 9. The length of the CDR3 is 15 residues. Germline loops: CDR1 KGHSH, CDR2 LQKENI.

This chain connects TRBV7-2 to TRBJ1-1; 7 bases agree with TRBD1. Germline-derived CDR1 and CDR2 are SGHTA and FQGNSA. The CDR3 is made up of 13 amino acids. V shed 1 base, J shed 10 bases, and the junction held 6 bases outside the gene matches. In DNA, the CDR3 is TGTGCCAGCAGCTTAGGGTTGACAGGGAGAGCTTTCTTT. This gives the protein CASSLGLTGRAFF.

This chain joins TRBV10-3 and TRBJ2-7, with 8 bases aligning to TRBD1. The CDR3 is 13 amino acids. The J segment lost 3 bases and the V segment lost 3 bases, leaving 1 base of the junction unmatched. The germline CDR1 and CDR2 sequences are ENHRY and SYGVKD. The CDR3 sequence is CAISDGQGYEQYF. DNA of the CDR3: TGTGCCATCAGTGATGGACAGGGCTACGAGCAGTACTTC.

This clone was seen once. In DNA, the CDR3 is TGTGCCAGCAGCTCGGACAGAGGGGAGACCCAGTACTTC. Protein: CASSSDRGETQYF. The chain carries TRBV7-2 and TRBJ2-5; weak D call: TRBD1 (6 bases). This CDR3 is built from 13 residues. Germline-derived CDR1 and CDR2 are SGHTA and FQGNSA. Trimming pared 4 bases from V and 5 bases from J, leaving 11 bases between.

The J gene is TRBJ2-1, the V gene TRBV5-1, with D maybe TRBD2 (6 bases). CDR1 and CDR2 (germline): SGHRS, YFSETQ. The CDR3 length is 17 residues. Trimming took off 0 bases at V and 6 bases at J, with 19 bases between the two ends. The CDR3 region has the DNA TGCGCCAGCAGCTTGGCCGGCGGGACGCCGGGCGGCAATGAGCAGTTCTTC. This codes for CASSLAGGTPGGNEQFF.

This clone occurred a few times. V usage is TRBV19 and J usage is TRBJ1-5; D uncertain. V lost 4 bases and J 0 bases, leaving 13 bases between the germline ends. Germline V gene lookup returns CDR1 LNHDA and CDR2 SQIVND (reference sequence). This CDR3 region has 16 residues. CDR3 region: CASSSYEAYSNQPQHF. Written as DNA, the CDR3 is TGTGCCAGTAGTAGTTATGAGGCGTATAGCAATCAGCCCCAGCATTTT.

This chain joins TRBV9 and TRBJ2-1, with TRBD2 matching 11 bases. V was clipped by 5 bases and J by 4 bases; unmatched bases: 5. The germline V gene has CDR1 SGDLS and CDR2 YYNGEE. This CDR3 has 15 residues. The CDR3 nucleotides read TGTGCCAGCAGTAGAACTAGCGGGGGATACAATGAGCAGTTCTTC. Encoded protein: CASSRTSGGYNEQFF.

The chain combines TRBV19 with TRBJ1-2; TRBD1 agrees at 10 bases. The J segment lost 8 bases and the V segment lost 4 bases, leaving 4 bases of the junction unmatched. Germline V CDR1 and CDR2: LNHDA, SQIVND (reference sequence). There are 13 residues in the CDR3. The CDR3 loop is CASSKDRGRGYTF. CDR3 coding DNA: TGTGCCAGTAGTAAGGACAGGGGGAGAGGCTACACCTTC.

The V call is TRBV12-5, the J call TRBJ1-2, with D maybe TRBD1 (5 bases). Germline V lookup: CDR1 LGHNT, CDR2 FRNRAP. There are 15 residues in the CDR3. V was clipped by 6 bases and J by 6 bases, with 20 bases between them. This CDR3 reads CASGKPRTTTDGYTF. The CDR3 DNA reads as TGTGCTAGTGGAAAACCCAGGACAACTACCGATGGCTACACCTTC.

V is TRBV19 and J is TRBJ1-2, with D unclear. Looked up from germline, CDR1 is LNHDA and CDR2 is SQIVND (reference sequence). The CDR3 extends over 13 amino acids. The V and J ends lost 5 bases and 2 bases respectively, with 9 bases between them. The CDR3: CASSVNLNYGYTF. The CDR3 DNA is TGTGCCAGTAGTGTAAACCTAAACTATGGCTACACCTTC.

The V call is TRBV21-1, the J call TRBJ2-7; TRBD2, the table's D call, was not compared with the DNA. TRBV21-1 corresponds to a pseudogene. CDR3 length equals 17 residues. The CDR3 is CASSKTSGAISSYEQYF. In DNA form, the CDR3 reads TGTGCCAGCAGCAAGACTAGCGGGGCTATAAGCTCCTACGAGCAGTACTTC.

This clone was recorded once. V usage is TRBV18 and J usage is TRBJ2-7; 9 bases are shared with TRBD2. This CDR3 spans 15 amino acids. The J segment lost 2 bases and the V segment lost 0 bases, leaving 2 bases of the junction unmatched. The germline V gene encodes CDR1 KGHSH and CDR2 LQKENI. DNA of the CDR3: TGTGCCAGCTCACCACCGGCGGGAGGGGCCTACGAGCAGTACTTC. It encodes CASSPPAGGAYEQYF.